The T cell receptor (beta chain) described here comes from a study of blood T cell repertoires in COVID-19. Study-wide context: Sample material is recorded as cDNA or gDNA derived from T cells, B-cell-depleted T cells, or PBMCs.

The authors' processing: Quantification of nucleated cells was approximated via reference gene primer amplification. Some clones are missing from TCRdb's copy, which holds only in-frame ones; the method was immunoSEQ multiplex PCR. V, J and clone size derive from that table, while D and trimming were established from the DNA sequence. The table records 160,000 or so clones, about 81% of them present only once. Germline-derived CDR1 and CDR2 are SGHAT and FQDESV (reference sequence). The CDR3 is 14 residues long. Trimming stripped 1 base from V and 6 bases from J, with 9 bases between. The clonotype was recovered from a woman in her seventies with acute or convalescent COVID-19. The rearrangement uses TRBV11-1 and TRBJ2-2; D is unresolved. The source material was peripheral blood. The CDR3 sequence: CASSLDRVPGELFF. The CDR3 DNA reads as TGTGCCAGCAGCTTAGATCGGGTACCCGGGGAGCTGTTTTTT.